The clone carrying this T cell receptor (beta chain) occurred a few times. Its specificity is unknown. These data originate in a study of T-cell memory formation after mild COVID-19. TCRdb re-derived calls from the 5' RACE reads in MiXCR, one entry per CDR3 protein. This repertoire shows 200,000 to 250,000 distinct CDR3 sequences, around 8.8% found once; its top ten account for roughly 4%. The CDR3 sequence is 14 residues long. Per the germline V gene, CDR1 is SQVTM and CDR2 is ANQGSEA. The trim removed 4 bases at V and 6 bases at J, leaving 10 bases unmatched. Study-level results: Memory cells collected pre-infection included some clones that later responded, suggesting cross-reactive memory joined.

The rearrangement links TRBV29-1 to TRBJ1-1; 8 bases map to TRBD1. Sequenced input: PBMCs or a T cell subset sorted from them (not recorded which). The TCR sequence derives from a man between 18 and 29 years old who had mild COVID-19 (a few samples of this study predate the infection). Cell type and time point are not known. The CDR3 loop reads CSVVPQGAPAEAFF. CDR3 nucleotide sequence: TGCAGCGTTGTACCCCAGGGGGCCCCAGCTGAAGCTTTCTTT.